Each of the 25 T cell receptor beta chains below was sequenced from the same sample in a study of blood T cell repertoires in COVID-19. Sequenced by immunoSEQ multiplex PCR; TCRdb stores in-frame clones only, minus some. The data hold some 180,000 clones, with around nine tenths observed a single time. Input material: peripheral blood. The receptor set was obtained from a man aged 60 to 69 with active or convalescent COVID-19.

The chain employs TRBV27 and TRBJ1-1; TRBD1 matches at 9 bases. The CDR3 runs 13 residues. Germline assignment: CDR1 MNHEY and CDR2 SMNVEV (reference sequence). Trimming at V came to 5 bases and at J to 11 bases, leaving 9 bases not matched to a gene. The CDR3 region is CASSEGQGNMAFF. CDR3 DNA: TGTGCCAGCAGTGAGGGACAGGGAAACATGGCTTTCTTT.

The chain couples TRBV5-5 to TRBJ1-4; D may be TRBD1 (5 bases). CDR1 SGHKS and CDR2 YYEKEE come from the germline V gene (reference sequence). CDR3 length: 14 amino acids. The germline V and J ends were trimmed by 4 bases and 4 bases, with 11 bases remaining between them. This CDR3 reads CASSQDSYNEKLFF. The CDR3, as DNA: TGTGCCAGCAGCCAAGACAGCTATAATGAAAAACTGTTTTTT.

The chain recombines TRBV23-1 with TRBJ2-3; a weak D match, TRBD2 (5 bases). TRBV23-1 is sorted into the ORF group, with uncertain function. Trimming removed 0 bases at V and 1 base at J, with 11 bases between. The CDR3 length is 16 residues. CDR3 amino acids: CASSQSTSSRTDTQYF. DNA of the CDR3: TGCGCCAGCAGTCAATCCACTAGTTCACGCACAGATACGCAGTATTTT.

This clone was recorded once. V and J are TRBV7-9 and TRBJ1-4, with D unresolved. Trimming took 5 bases from V and 4 from J, leaving 11 bases between them. The germline V gene encodes CDR1 SEHNR and CDR2 FQNEAQ (reference sequence). This CDR3 has 14 residues. CDR3 amino acids: CASSLPGYNEKLFF. CDR3 nucleotide sequence: TGTGCCAGCAGCCTCCCGGGGTATAATGAAAAACTGTTTTTT.

The chain has TRBV11-2 and TRBJ2-3; D ambiguous. The V gene's germline CDR1 is SGHAT and CDR2 FQNNGV. The CDR3 spans 15 residues. V gave up 2 bases and J gave up 2 bases, with 11 bases separating them. The CDR3 coding sequence is TGTGCCAGCAGCTTACGTGGGCAGAACACAGATACGCAGTATTTT. This encodes CASSLRGQNTDTQYF. The whole variable domain, remainder taken from reference TRBV11-2 and TRBJ2-3, is EAGVAQSPRYKIIEKRQSVAFWCNPISGHATLYWYQQILGQGPKLLIQFQNNGVVDDSQLPKDRFSAERLKGVDSTLKIQPAKLEDSAVYLCASSLRGQNTDTQYFGPGTRLTVL.

The gene calls are TRBV5-1 and TRBJ2-5, with 14 bases fitting TRBD2. The germline CDR1 and CDR2 sequences are SGHRS and YFSETQ. Trimming took 3 bases from V and 5 from J; bases not matched to a gene: 6. The CDR3 length is 16 residues. The CDR3, as DNA: TGCGCCAGCAGCTCAGGGACTAGCGGGGGAACGGAGACCCAGTACTTC. Its translation is CASSSGTSGGTETQYF.

The rearrangement joins TRBV6-1 to TRBJ2-5, with 8 bases matching TRBD1. The CDR3 has 16 amino acids. Trimming took 2 bases from V and 7 from J; bases not matched to a gene: 12. CDR1 is MNHNS and CDR2 is SASEGT in the germline V gene. CDR3 in DNA: TGTGCCAGCAGTGAACCGTCCCAGGGGGCGAGGGGGACCCAGTACTTC. This sequence encodes CASSEPSQGARGTQYF.

The chain employs TRBV29-1 and TRBJ2-1; a weak D match, TRBD2 (5 bases). Trimming removed 5 bases from V and 6 bases from J, with 14 bases in between. In germline, CDR1 is SQVTM, CDR2 ANQGSEA. The CDR3 loop spans 13 amino acids. CDR3 protein: CSVYRDLGNEQFF. The CDR3 bases are TGCAGCGTTTACCGGGATCTGGGCAATGAGCAGTTCTTC.

The sample holds one count of this clone. The chain couples TRBV18 to TRBJ2-7; the match to TRBD1 covers 12 bases. The CDR3 has 16 amino acids. Trimming at V came to 6 bases and at J to 3 bases, leaving 9 bases not matched to a gene. Germline V gives CDR1 KGHSH, CDR2 LQKENI. The CDR3 sequence is CASSLAGTGGFYEQYF. The CDR3 bases are TGTGCCAGCTCTCTCGCCGGGACAGGGGGCTTCTACGAGCAGTACTTC. The complete variable domain, with remaining parts taken from reference TRBV18 and TRBJ2-7, reads NAGVMQNPRHLVRRRGQEARLRCSPMKGHSHVYWYRQLPEEGLKFMVYLQKENIIDESGMPKERFSAEFPKEGPSILRIQQVVRGDSAAYFCASSLAGTGGFYEQYFGPGTRLTVT.

The gene calls are TRBV29-1 and TRBJ2-5; D is unclear. Germline V gene lookup returns CDR1 SQVTM and CDR2 ANQGSEA. This CDR3 contains 12 residues. Trimming pared 8 bases from V and 5 bases from J, leaving 15 bases between. DNA of the CDR3: TGCAGCTGGAGTGAGGCTGGGGAGACCCAGTACTTC. Its translation is CSWSEAGETQYF.

This clone was detected only once. The genes are TRBV5-1 and TRBJ2-2, with 11 bases identical to TRBD1. Unmatched junction bases numbered 8, after V lost 6 bases and J lost 4 bases. The CDR3 loop spans 16 amino acids. Germline assignment: CDR1 SGHRS and CDR2 YFSETQ. Written as DNA, the CDR3 is TGCGCCAGCAATTCAGGTGGGACAGGGGGCACCGGGGAGCTGTTTTTT. Its translation is CASNSGGTGGTGELFF.

V and J are TRBV6-6 and TRBJ2-7; TRBD2 agrees at 7 bases. The CDR3 runs 13 residues. Germline CDR1 MNHNY, CDR2 SVGAGI (reference sequence). Trimming at V came to 10 bases and at J to 1 base, leaving 7 bases not matched to a gene. The DNA for the CDR3 is TGTGCCACCCGATTGGGAGGGTCCTACGAGCAGTACTTC. Translated: CATRLGGSYEQYF.

The gene calls are TRBV7-8 and TRBJ1-5; D may be TRBD1 (5 bases). V lost 7 bases and J lost 0, with 16 bases in between. This CDR3 is built from 16 residues. Germline lookup yields CDR1 SGHVS and CDR2 FQNEAQ. CDR3 amino acids: CASNLAVRGSNQPQHF. CDR3 in DNA: TGTGCCAGCAACCTAGCCGTTAGGGGTAGCAATCAGCCCCAGCATTTT.

The chain joins TRBV24-1 to TRBJ2-1; tentatively, D is TRBD1 (6 bases). The CDR3 is made up of 13 amino acids. V lost 9 bases and J lost 3, with 11 bases in between. Germline V CDR1 and CDR2: KGHDR, SFDVKD. CDR3 bases: TGTGCCACCGGACAGATTAACTACAATGAGCAGTTCTTC. Protein: CATGQINYNEQFF.

The V gene is TRBV2, the J gene TRBJ2-3, with 8 bases aligning to TRBD2. CDR1 is SNHLY, CDR2 FYNNEI, per germline. This CDR3 spans 14 amino acids. The ends lost 4 bases at V and 5 bases at J; junction bases unmatched: 5. The CDR3 coding sequence is TGTGCCAGCAGTGGGGGACTAGATGGAGATACGCAGTATTTT. Amino acid sequence: CASSGGLDGDTQYF. The full variable domain, with the rest looked up from reference TRBV2 and TRBJ2-3, is EPEVTQTPSHQVTQMGQEVILRCVPISNHLYFYWYRQILGQKVEFLVSFYNNEISEKSEIFDDQFSVERPDGSNFTLKIRSTKLEDSAMYFCASSGGLDGDTQYFGPGTRLTVL.

The chain uses TRBV2 and TRBJ2-6, with TRBD1 matching 7 bases. CDR1 is SNHLY, CDR2 FYNNEI, per germline. The CDR3 has 13 amino acids. V lost 10 bases and J lost 2; bases outside the gene matches: 2. The CDR3 DNA sequence: TGTGCCACGCAGGGGGCTGGGGCCAACGTCCTGACTTTC. Its translation: CATQGAGANVLTF. Based on the CDR3 plus reference TRBV2 and TRBJ2-6, the full variable domain is EPEVTQTPSHQVTQMGQEVILRCVPISNHLYFYWYRQILGQKVEFLVSFYNNEISEKSEIFDDQFSVERPDGSNFTLKIRSTKLEDSAMYFCATQGAGANVLTFGAGSRLTVL.

V and J are TRBV7-6 and TRBJ1-2, with D possibly TRBD1 on 5 matching bases. This CDR3 region has 15 residues. The germline CDR1 and CDR2 sequences are SGHVS and FNYEAQ. The ends were cut back, 8 bases at V and 9 bases at J, with 25 bases in the middle. DNA for the CDR3: TGTGCCAGCGCTGAGGCGGCAGGGCCTTTCGAAAGCTACACCTTC. Its translation: CASAEAAGPFESYTF. The whole variable domain, remainder taken from reference TRBV7-6 and TRBJ1-2, is GAGVSQSPRYKVTKRGQDVALRCDPISGHVSLYWYRQALGQGPEFLTYFNYEAQQDKSGLPNDRFSAERPEGSISTLTIQRTEQRDSAMYRCASAEAAGPFESYTFGSGTRLTVV.

V is TRBV5-1 and J is TRBJ2-2; D perhaps matches TRBD2 (6 bases). The CDR3 covers 16 residues. V was shortened by 4 bases and J by 5 bases, with 18 bases between the two germline ends. The germline CDR1 and CDR2 sequences are SGHRS and YFSETQ. The CDR3 is CASSPSREVGTGELFF. CDR3 DNA: TGCGCCAGCAGCCCATCCAGGGAGGTTGGAACCGGGGAGCTGTTTTTT.

The V call is TRBV6-6, the J call TRBJ1-6, with 9 bases fitting TRBD1. The CDR3 sequence is 13 residues long. Losses at the gene ends were 6 bases for V and 9 bases for J; bases not matched to a gene: 3. The germline V gene encodes CDR1 MNHNY and CDR2 SVGAGI (reference sequence). CDR3 region: CASRQGAGSPLHF. The DNA of the CDR3 is TGTGCCAGCAGACAGGGGGCTGGTTCACCCCTCCACTTT.

J is TRBJ2-3 and V is TRBV5-1; weak D call: TRBD2 (6 bases). Germline V lookup: CDR1 SGHRS, CDR2 YFSETQ. V was trimmed by 4 bases and J by 2 bases, leaving 11 bases between them. CDR3 size: 14 residues. In DNA form, the CDR3 reads TGCGCCAGCAGCCCGGGGACTTCCACAGATACGCAGTATTTT. This codes for CASSPGTSTDTQYF.

The rearrangement links TRBV18 to TRBJ1-1; 8 nucleotides agree with TRBD1. Germline CDR1 KGHSH, CDR2 LQKENI. The V segment lost 1 base and the J segment 1 base; nucleotides outside the gene matches: 8. The CDR3 consists of 17 residues. CDR3 residues: CASSPRNPGGGNTEAFF. As DNA, the CDR3 is TGTGCCAGCTCACCACGGAATCCAGGGGGCGGGAACACTGAAGCTTTCTTT.

The gene calls are TRBV6-4 and TRBJ2-3, with 10 nucleotides matching TRBD1. Germline CDR1 reads MRHNA; CDR2 reads SNTAGT. The CDR3 consists of 15 residues. With V trimmed by 4 bases and J by 2 bases, 3 bases remained unmatched. CDR3 sequence (DNA): TGTGCCAGCAGTGTGGGACAGGGGCCCACAGATACGCAGTATTTT. Translating gives CASSVGQGPTDTQYF.

This chain links TRBV6-2 or TRBV6-3 with TRBJ2-1; 7 nucleotides align to TRBD2. Trimming at V came to 1 base and at J to 1 base, leaving 4 bases not matched to a gene. The CDR3 runs to 16 residues. CDR1 is MNHEY, CDR2 SVGEGT, per germline. The CDR3 loop is CASSYWPSGSYNEQFF. Written as DNA, the CDR3 is TGTGCCAGCAGTTACTGGCCTAGCGGTTCCTACAATGAGCAGTTCTTC.

This clone was picked up a small number of times. The chain uses TRBV5-1 and TRBJ2-3; TRBD2 matches 8 bases. This CDR3 has 16 amino acids. V trimming: 0 bases; J trimming: 2 bases; junction bases outside the gene matches: 5. The germline gives CDR1 SGHRS, CDR2 YFSETQ. CDR3: CASSLVSGASTDTQYF. CDR3 sequence (DNA): TGCGCCAGCAGCTTGGTTAGCGGGGCCTCCACAGATACGCAGTATTTT.

This rearrangement joins TRBV5-4 to TRBJ2-2; maybe TRBD2 (7 bases). Germline V gene lookup returns CDR1 SGHNT and CDR2 YYREEE (reference sequence). CDR3 length: 14 residues. V dropped 0 bases and J dropped 7 bases, with 10 bases sitting between them. CDR3 in DNA: TGTGCCAGCAGCTTGGGCGGGGGCGGCGGGGAGCTGTTTTTT. Translating gives CASSLGGGGGELFF.